This TCR beta chain was captured by sequencing in a study of cytomegalovirus exposure and HLA in healthy donors. The PCR had 60 Vbeta and 13 Jbeta primers. Libraries were prepared by immunoSEQ multiplex PCR; TCRdb keeps only in-frame clonotypes and omits some of them. The sample has some 120,000 clones, 70% to 85% seen once. Germline CDR1 SQVTM, CDR2 ANQGSEA. The CDR3 consists of 13 residues. Trimming at V came to 7 bases and at J to 6 bases, leaving 4 bases not matched to a gene. The chain uses TRBV29-1 and TRBJ2-1; 12 bases are a match to TRBD2. Sequencing input: PBMCs. This receptor was identified in a man aged 40-49 years in good health and CMV-seropositive. The CDR3 loop reads CSAPGLAGNEQFF. DNA for the CDR3: TGCAGCGCTCCGGGACTAGCGGGCAATGAGCAGTTCTTC.